Below, one TCR beta chain is given with its context. TCRdb fed the 5' RACE reads into MiXCR, producing one record per CDR3 protein. The sample lists 450,000 to 600,000 distinct CDR3 sequences; roughly a sixth were seen once. This entry comes from a study of T cells after yellow fever vaccination. The source of this sequence is a man younger than 35 who received the YFV17D yellow fever vaccine. Specimen: PBMCs, collected about 5 days after the first yellow fever vaccination.

The CDR3 DNA follows: TGTGCCAGCAGTGTGGAATCCTCTGGAAACACCATATATTTT. It specifies CASSVESSGNTIYF. The chain recombines TRBV2 with TRBJ1-3; D not resolved. Germline loops: CDR1 SNHLY, CDR2 FYNNEI. The CDR3 totals 14 residues. V lost 4 bases and J lost 0, with 7 bases in between.